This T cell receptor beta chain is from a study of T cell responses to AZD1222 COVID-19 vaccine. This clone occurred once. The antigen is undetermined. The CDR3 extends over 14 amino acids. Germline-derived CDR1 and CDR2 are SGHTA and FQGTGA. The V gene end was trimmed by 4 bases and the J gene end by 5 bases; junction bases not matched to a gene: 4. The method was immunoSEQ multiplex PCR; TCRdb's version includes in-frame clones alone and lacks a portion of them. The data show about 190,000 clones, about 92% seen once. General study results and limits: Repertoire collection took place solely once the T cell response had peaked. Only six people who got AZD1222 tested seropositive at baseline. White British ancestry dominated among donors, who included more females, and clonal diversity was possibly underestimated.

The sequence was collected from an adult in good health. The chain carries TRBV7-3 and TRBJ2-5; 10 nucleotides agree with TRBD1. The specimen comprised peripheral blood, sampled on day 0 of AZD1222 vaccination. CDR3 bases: TGTGCCAGCAGCTACGACAGGGGGCGGGAGACCCAGTACTTC. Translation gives CASSYDRGRETQYF.